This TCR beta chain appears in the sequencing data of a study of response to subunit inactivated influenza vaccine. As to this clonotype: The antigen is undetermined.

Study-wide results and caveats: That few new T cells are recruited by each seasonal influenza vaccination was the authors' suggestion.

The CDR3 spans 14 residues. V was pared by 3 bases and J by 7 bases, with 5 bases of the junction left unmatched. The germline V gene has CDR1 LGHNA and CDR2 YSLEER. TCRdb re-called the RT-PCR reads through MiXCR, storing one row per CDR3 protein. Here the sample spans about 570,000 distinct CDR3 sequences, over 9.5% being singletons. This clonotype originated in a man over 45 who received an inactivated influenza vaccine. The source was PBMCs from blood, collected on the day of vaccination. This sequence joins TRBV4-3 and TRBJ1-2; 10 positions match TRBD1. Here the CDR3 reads CASSHGTGDAGYTF. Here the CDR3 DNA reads TGCGCCAGCAGCCACGGGACAGGGGACGCTGGCTACACCTTC.